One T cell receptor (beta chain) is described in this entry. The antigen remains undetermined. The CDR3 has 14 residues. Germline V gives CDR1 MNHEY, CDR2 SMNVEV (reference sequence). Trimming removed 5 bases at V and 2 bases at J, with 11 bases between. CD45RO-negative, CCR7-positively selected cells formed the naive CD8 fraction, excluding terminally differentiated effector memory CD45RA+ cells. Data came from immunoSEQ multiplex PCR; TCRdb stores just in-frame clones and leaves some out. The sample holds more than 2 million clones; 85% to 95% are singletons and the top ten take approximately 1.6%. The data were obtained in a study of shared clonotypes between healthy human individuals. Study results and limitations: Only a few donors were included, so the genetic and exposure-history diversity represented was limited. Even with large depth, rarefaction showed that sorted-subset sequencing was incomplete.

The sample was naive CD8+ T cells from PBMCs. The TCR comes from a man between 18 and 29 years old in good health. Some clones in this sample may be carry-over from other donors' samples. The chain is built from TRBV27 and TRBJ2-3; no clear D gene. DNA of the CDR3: TGTGCCAGCAGTCCAAGAGAGTTCACAGATACGCAGTATTTT. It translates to CASSPREFTDTQYF.